This T cell receptor beta chain was obtained from a study of cytomegalovirus exposure and HLA in healthy donors. Vbeta (60) and Jbeta (13) primers were used in the PCR. Only in-frame clones appear in the TCRdb table, and some are missing; sequencing was by immunoSEQ multiplex PCR. The sample consists of approximately 150,000 clones, 80% to 85% of them appearing once. Study-level results: The authors listed 180 or so TCR beta chains as cytomegalovirus-associated. The CMV antigen specificity of a few CMV-associated chains was confirmed through in vitro analysis.

Details on this clone: Its cognate antigen is unknown.

At sampling all donors were nominally healthy, likely with unrecorded immune exposures. The CDR3 loop spans 15 amino acids. Germline-derived CDR1 and CDR2 are MRHNA and SNTAGT. Trimming cost V 4 bases and J 5 bases; bases outside gene matches: 2. Input material: PBMCs. The gene calls are TRBV6-4 and TRBJ2-1; TRBD2 agrees at 13 bases. The receptor was isolated from a boy aged 2-15 years in good health and CMV-seronegative. The CDR3 region is CASSAGTSGNNEQFF. As DNA, the CDR3 is TGTGCCAGCAGTGCCGGGACTAGCGGGAACAATGAGCAGTTCTTC.